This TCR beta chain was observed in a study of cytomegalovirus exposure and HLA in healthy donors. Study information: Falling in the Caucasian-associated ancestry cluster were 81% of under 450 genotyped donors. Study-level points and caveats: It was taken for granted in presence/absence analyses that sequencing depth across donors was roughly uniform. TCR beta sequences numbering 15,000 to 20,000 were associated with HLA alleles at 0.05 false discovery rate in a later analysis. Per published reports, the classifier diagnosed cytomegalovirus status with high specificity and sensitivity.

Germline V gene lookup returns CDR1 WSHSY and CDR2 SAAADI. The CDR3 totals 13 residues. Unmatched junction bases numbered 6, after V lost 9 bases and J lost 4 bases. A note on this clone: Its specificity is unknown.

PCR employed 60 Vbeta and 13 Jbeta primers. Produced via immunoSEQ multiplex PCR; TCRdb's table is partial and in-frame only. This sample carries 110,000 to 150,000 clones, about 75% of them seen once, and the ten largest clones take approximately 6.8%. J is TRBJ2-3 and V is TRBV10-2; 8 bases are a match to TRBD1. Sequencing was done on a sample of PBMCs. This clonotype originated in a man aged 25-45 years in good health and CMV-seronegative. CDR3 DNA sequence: TGCGCCAGGGCACAGGGGGTAGCAGATACGCAGTATTTT. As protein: CARAQGVADTQYF.